This T cell receptor beta chain was captured in a study of cytomegalovirus exposure and HLA in healthy donors. The study's findings and limits: Presence/absence analyses treated sequencing depth as roughly uniform across donors. Other equally common chains were less clonally expanded than HLA-associated TCR beta chains, a later analysis showed. It was 150 to 200 TCR beta chains that were listed as cytomegalovirus-associated. Association with HLA alleles at 0.05 false discovery rate was found for 16,951 TCR beta sequences in a later analysis.

Note on this clone: Antigen: not known.

This CDR3 spans 12 amino acids. Germline-derived CDR1 and CDR2 are MNHEY and SVGAGI. Between the trimmed V and J ends, which lost 5 bases and 4 bases, there was a span of 8 bases. Use of 60 Vbeta and 13 Jbeta primers characterized the PCR. Only in-frame clones appear in the TCRdb table, and some are missing; sequencing was by immunoSEQ multiplex PCR. The sample gives approximately 100,000 clones, 60% to 80% of which show up once; over 0.95% is in the top ten. V and J are TRBV6-5 and TRBJ2-5, with D possibly TRBD1 on 6 matching bases. Sequencing was carried out using PBMCs. This TCR was sampled from a female donor in good health and CMV-seronegative. The CDR3 coding sequence is TGTGCCAGCAGTAAGGACAGAGAGACCCAGTACTTC. Protein sequence: CASSKDRETQYF.